This T cell receptor beta chain originates from a study of T cell repertoires in cytomegalovirus infection. The wider study: HLA-B-restricted CMV epitopes that are well studied were used alongside recently identified HLA-C-restricted ones. Public TCR beta signatures were indicative of both CMV infection and a matching HLA type. General study findings and limits: It was HLA-C-restricted CMV-specific TCR beta clonotypes that dominated the response ex vivo.

In TCRdb, the reads were re-called with MiXCR into one record per CDR3 protein. The sample has approximately 120,000 distinct CDR3 sequences; approximately 28% are singletons. Trimming shortened V by 3 bases and J by 2 bases, and 11 bases separated the two germline ends. Germline CDR1 and CDR2: SGHVS and FNYEAQ. The CDR3 totals 15 residues. This clonotype showed up many times. Its specificity is not known. This receptor was identified in a human donor in good health (CMV status not recorded). Some clones in this sample may be carry-over from other donors' samples. The sequencing used CD8+ T cells from cultured PBMCs, collected from culture after CMV antigen stimulation. This rearrangement joins TRBV7-6 to TRBJ1-5; the D is unclear. As DNA, the CDR3 is TGTGCCAGCAGCTTGAGTTCCGGCGGCAATCAGCCCCAGCATTTT. Amino acid sequence: CASSLSSGGNQPQHF.